This TCR beta chain is from a study of T cells in tuberculosis. Background on the study: IGRA-negative adolescents, IGRA-positive adolescents with latent tuberculosis and adults with active tuberculosis formed this South African cohort. The study, taken as a whole, reports: Active tuberculosis alpha repertoires lay closer to GMM-specific TCRs than controls'.

The CDR3 is 17 amino acids. Germline V CDR1 and CDR2: LGHNA, YNFKEQ. The trim removed 4 bases at V and 5 bases at J, leaving 14 bases unmatched. Only in-frame clones appear in the TCRdb table, and some are missing; sequencing was by immunoSEQ multiplex PCR. The table includes around 43,000 clones, 95% detected once. Notes on this clone: The antigen remains unidentified.

The TCR sequence derives from a donor aged 10-29 years with latent tuberculosis or without tuberculosis infection. The sequenced sample was PBMCs. The chain employs TRBV4-2 and TRBJ2-7; 10 nucleotides align to TRBD1. The CDR3 protein is CASSLDGSGQGSHEQYF. The DNA for the CDR3 is TGTGCCAGCAGCCTCGACGGATCGGGACAGGGGTCCCACGAGCAGTACTTC.